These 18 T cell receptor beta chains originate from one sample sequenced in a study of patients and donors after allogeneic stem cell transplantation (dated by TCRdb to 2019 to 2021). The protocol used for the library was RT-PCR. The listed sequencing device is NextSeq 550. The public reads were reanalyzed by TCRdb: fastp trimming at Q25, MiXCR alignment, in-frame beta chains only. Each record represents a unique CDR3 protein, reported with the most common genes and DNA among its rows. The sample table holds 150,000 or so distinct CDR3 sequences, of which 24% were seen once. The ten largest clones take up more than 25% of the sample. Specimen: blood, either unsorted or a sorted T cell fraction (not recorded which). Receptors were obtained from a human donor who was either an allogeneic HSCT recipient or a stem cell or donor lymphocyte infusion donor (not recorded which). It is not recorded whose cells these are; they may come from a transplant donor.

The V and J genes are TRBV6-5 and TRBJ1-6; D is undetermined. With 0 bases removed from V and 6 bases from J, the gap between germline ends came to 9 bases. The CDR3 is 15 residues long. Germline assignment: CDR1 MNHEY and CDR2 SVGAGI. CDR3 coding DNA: TGTGCCAGCAGTTACTCGGGTTTACGTAATTCACCCCTCCACTTT. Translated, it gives CASSYSGLRNSPLHF.

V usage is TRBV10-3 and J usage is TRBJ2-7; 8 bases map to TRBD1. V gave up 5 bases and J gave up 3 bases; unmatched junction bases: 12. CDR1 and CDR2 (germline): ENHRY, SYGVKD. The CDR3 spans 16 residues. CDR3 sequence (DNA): TGTGCCATCAGTTATGAGACTGGACAGGGAGACTACGAGCAGTACTTC. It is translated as CAISYETGQGDYEQYF.

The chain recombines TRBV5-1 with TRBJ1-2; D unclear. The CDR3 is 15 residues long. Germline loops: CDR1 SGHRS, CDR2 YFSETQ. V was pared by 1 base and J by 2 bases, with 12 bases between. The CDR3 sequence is CASSLSQEANYGYTF. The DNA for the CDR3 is TGCGCCAGCAGCTTGTCGCAGGAGGCGAACTATGGCTACACCTTC. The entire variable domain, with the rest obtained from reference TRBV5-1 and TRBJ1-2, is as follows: KAGVTQTPRYLIKTRGQQVTLSCSPISGHRSVSWYQQTPGQGLQFLFEYFSETQRNKGNFPGRFSGRQFSNSRSEMNVSTLELGDSALYLCASSLSQEANYGYTFGSGTRLTVV.

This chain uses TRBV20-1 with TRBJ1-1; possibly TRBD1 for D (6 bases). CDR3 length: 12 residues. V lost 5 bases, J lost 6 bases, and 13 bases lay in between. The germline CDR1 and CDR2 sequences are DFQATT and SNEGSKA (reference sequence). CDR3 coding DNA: TGCAGTGCTTGGGCCAGGGGATCTGAAGCTTTCTTT. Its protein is CSAWARGSEAFF.

DNA for the CDR3: TGCGCCAGCAGCGTCTGGGATAGTTACGCTTACGAGCAGTACTTC. Protein product: CASSVWDSYAYEQYF. The rearrangement links TRBV5-1 to TRBJ2-7; D is undetermined. V lost 4 bases and J 4 bases, leaving 18 bases between the germline ends. Germline loops: CDR1 SGHRS, CDR2 YFSETQ. The CDR3 spans 15 residues.

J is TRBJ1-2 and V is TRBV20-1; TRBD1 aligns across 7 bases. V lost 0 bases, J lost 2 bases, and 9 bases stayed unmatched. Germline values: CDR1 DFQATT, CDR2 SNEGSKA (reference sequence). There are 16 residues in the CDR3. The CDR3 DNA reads TGCAGTGCTAGAGACCGGGACAGCGCTAGGAACTATGGCTACACCTTC. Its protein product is CSARDRDSARNYGYTF.

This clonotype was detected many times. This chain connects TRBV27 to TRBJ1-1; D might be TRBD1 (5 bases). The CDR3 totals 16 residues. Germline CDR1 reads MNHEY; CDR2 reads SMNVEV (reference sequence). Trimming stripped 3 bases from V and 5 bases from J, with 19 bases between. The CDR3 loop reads CASSLMPGGGRTEAFF. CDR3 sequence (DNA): TGTGCCAGCAGTTTGATGCCGGGGGGAGGTAGAACTGAAGCTTTCTTT.

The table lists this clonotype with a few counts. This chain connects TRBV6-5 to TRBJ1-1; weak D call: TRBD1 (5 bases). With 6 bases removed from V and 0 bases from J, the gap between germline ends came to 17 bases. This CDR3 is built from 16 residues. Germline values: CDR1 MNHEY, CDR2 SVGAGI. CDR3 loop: CASRDKSRAMNTEAFF. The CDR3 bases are TGTGCCAGCAGAGATAAGTCCAGGGCCATGAACACTGAAGCTTTCTTT.

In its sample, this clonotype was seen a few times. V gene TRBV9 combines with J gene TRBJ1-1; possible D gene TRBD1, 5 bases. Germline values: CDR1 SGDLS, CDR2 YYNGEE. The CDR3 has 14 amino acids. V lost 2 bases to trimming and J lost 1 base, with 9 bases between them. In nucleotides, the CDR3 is TGTGCCAGCAGCGTGGGGACGGCGAACACTGAAGCTTTCTTT. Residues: CASSVGTANTEAFF. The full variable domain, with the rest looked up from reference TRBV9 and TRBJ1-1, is DSGVTQTPKHLITATGQRVTLRCSPRSGDLSVYWYQQSLDQGLQFLIQYYNGEERAKGNILERFSAQQFPDLHSELNLSSLELGDSALYFCASSVGTANTEAFFGQGTRLTVV.

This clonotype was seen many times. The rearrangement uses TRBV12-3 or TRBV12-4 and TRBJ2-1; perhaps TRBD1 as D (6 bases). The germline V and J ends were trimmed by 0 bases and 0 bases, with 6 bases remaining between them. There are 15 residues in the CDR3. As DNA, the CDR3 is TGTGCCAGCAGTTTAGCGGGGGCCTCCTACAATGAGCAGTTCTTC. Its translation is CASSLAGASYNEQFF.

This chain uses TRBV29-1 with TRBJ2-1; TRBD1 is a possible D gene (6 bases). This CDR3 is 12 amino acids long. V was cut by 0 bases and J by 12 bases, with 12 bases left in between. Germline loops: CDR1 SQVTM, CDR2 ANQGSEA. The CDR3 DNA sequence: TGCAGCGTTGAAGATCTACAGGGTTGGCAGTTCTTC. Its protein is CSVEDLQGWQFF.

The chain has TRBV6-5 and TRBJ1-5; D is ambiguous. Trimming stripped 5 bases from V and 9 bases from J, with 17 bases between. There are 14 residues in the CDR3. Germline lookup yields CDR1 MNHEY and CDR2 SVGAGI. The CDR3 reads CASSDAGPDGPQHF. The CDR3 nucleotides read TGTGCCAGCAGTGACGCGGGCCCCGACGGGCCCCAGCATTTT.

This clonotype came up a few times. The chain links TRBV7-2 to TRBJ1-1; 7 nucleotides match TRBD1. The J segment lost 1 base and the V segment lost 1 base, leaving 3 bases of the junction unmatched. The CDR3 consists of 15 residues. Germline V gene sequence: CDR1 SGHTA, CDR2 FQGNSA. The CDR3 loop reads CASSLEGGANTEAFF. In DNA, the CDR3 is TGTGCCAGCAGCTTAGAAGGGGGCGCGAACACTGAAGCTTTCTTT.

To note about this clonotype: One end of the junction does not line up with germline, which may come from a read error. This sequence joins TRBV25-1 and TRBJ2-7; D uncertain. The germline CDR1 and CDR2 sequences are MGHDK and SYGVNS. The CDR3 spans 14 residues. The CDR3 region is CASSDSRVAYEQHF. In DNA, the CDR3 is TGTGCCAGCAGTGATTCTAGGGTCGCCTACGAGCAGCACTTC.

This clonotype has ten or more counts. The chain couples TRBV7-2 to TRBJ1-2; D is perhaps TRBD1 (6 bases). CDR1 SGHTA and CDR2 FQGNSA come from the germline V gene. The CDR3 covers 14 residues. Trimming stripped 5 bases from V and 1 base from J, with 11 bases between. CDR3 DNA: TGTGCCAGCAGCATAGGACAGCTTAACTATGGCTACACCTTC. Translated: CASSIGQLNYGYTF.

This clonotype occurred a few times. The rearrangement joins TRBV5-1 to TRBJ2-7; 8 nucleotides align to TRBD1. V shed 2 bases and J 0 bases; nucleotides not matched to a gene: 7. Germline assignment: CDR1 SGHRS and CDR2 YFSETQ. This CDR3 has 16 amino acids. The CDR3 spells CASSLGPGQGSYEQYF. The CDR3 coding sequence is TGCGCCAGCAGCTTAGGGCCCGGACAGGGCTCCTACGAGCAGTACTTC.

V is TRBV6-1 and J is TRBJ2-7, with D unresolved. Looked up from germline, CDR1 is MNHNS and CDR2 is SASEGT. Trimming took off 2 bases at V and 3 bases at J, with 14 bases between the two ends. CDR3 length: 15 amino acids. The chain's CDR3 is CASSENKDPFYEQYF. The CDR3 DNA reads TGTGCCAGCAGTGAAAATAAGGATCCGTTCTACGAGCAGTACTTC.

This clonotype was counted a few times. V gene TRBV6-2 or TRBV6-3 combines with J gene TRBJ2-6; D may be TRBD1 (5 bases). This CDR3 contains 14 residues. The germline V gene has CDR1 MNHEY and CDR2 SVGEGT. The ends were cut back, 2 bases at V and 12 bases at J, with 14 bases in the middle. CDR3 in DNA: TGTGCCAGCAGTTACGGACACCACGCCTGCGTCCTGACTTTC. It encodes CASSYGHHACVLTF.